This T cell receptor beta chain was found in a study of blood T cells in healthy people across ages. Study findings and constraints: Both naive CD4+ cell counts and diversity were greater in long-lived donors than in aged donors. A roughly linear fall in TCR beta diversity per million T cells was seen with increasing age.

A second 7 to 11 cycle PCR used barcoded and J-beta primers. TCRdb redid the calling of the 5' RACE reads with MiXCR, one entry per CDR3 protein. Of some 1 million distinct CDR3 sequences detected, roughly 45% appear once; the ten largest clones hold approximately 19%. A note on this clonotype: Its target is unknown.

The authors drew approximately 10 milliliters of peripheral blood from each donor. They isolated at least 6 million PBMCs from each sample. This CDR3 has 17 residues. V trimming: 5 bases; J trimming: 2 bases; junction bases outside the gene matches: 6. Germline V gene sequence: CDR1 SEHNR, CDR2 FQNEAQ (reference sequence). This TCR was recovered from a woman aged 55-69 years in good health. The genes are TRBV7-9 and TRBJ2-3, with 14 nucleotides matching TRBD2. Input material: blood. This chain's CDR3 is CASSERLAGGPTDTQYF. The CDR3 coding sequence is TGTGCCAGCAGCGAACGACTAGCGGGAGGGCCCACAGATACGCAGTATTTT.